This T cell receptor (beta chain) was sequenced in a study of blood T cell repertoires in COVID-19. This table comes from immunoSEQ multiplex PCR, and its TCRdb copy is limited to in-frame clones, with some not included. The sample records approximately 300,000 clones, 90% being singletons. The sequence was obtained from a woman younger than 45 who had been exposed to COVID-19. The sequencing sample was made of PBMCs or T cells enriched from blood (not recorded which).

CDR3 sequence: CASSMDRANTGELFF. The CDR3 DNA follows: TGTGCCAGTAGTATGGACAGGGCTAACACCGGGGAGCTGTTTTTT. This chain uses TRBV19 with TRBJ2-2, with TRBD1 matching 8 bases. Germline CDR1 and CDR2: LNHDA and SQIVND (reference sequence). V gave up 3 bases and J gave up 2 bases; unmatched junction bases: 2. The CDR3 spans 15 residues. Full variable domain (missing parts from reference TRBV19 and TRBJ2-2): DGGITQSPKYLFRKEGQNVTLSCEQNLNHDAMYWYRQDPGQGLRLIYYSQIVNDFQKGDIAEGYSVSREKKESFPLTVTSAQKNPTAFYLCASSMDRANTGELFFGEGSRLTVL.